This TCR beta chain was identified during a study of cytomegalovirus exposure and HLA in healthy donors. Study summary: Of all 400 or so donors who were genotyped, roughly 85% belonged to the Caucasian-associated ancestry cluster. Study-level results: The majority of CMV-associated TCR beta chains were reported as apparently HLA-restricted in a later analysis. Common viral pathogens were later found to be apparently linked to several of the most significant clusters. Accurate predictions that matched the HLA-A and HLA-B alleles of most subjects were reportedly made from TCR beta sequences.

Trimming took 10 bases from V and 6 from J; bases not matched to a gene: 7. This CDR3 contains 11 residues. Germline CDR1 and CDR2: SGHNT and YYREEE (reference sequence). Vbeta (60) and Jbeta (13) primers were used in the PCR. TCRdb keeps only in-frame clones here, not all; method: immunoSEQ multiplex PCR. Its table records about 43,000 clones. Points on this clone: What it recognizes is unknown.

The receptor comes from a woman aged 25 to 39 in good health and CMV-seronegative. Specimen: PBMCs. The genes are TRBV5-4 and TRBJ2-7, with 7 bases lining up with TRBD2. CDR3: CAATREGEQYF. CDR3 DNA sequence: TGTGCCGCCACGAGGGAGGGCGAGCAGTACTTC.